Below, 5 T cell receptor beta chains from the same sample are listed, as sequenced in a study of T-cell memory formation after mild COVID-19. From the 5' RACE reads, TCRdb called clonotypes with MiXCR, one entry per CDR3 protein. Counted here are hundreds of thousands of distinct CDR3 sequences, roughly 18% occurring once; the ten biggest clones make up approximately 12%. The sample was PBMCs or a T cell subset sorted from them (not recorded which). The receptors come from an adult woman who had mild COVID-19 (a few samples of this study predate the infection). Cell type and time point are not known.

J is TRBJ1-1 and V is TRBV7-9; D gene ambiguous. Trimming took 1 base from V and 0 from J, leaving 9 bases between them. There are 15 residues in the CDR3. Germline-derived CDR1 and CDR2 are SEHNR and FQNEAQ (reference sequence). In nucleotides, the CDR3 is TGTGCCAGCAGCTTAGATGTGGGCATGAACACTGAAGCTTTCTTT. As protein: CASSLDVGMNTEAFF.

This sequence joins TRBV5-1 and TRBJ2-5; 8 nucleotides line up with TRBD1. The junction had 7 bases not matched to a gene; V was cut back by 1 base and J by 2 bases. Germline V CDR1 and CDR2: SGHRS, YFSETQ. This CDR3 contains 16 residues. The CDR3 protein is CASSLWRTGRQETQYF. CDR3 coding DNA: TGCGCCAGCAGCTTGTGGCGGACAGGGCGACAAGAGACCCAGTACTTC.

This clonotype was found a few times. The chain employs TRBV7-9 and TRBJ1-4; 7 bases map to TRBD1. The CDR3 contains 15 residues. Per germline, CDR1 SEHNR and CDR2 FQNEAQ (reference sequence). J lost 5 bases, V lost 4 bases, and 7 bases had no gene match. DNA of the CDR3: TGTGCCAGCAGCTCTCTCACAGGGGTGAATGAAAAACTGTTTTTT. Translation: CASSSLTGVNEKLFF.

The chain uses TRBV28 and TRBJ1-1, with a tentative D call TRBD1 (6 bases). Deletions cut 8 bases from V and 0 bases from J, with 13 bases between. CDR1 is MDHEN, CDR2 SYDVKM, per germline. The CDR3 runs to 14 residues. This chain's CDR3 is CASAWTVMNTEAFF. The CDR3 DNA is TGTGCCAGCGCTTGGACAGTTATGAACACTGAAGCTTTCTTT.

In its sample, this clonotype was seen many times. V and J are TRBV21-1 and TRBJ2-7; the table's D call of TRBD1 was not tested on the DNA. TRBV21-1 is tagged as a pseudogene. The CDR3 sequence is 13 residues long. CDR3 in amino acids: CASSKDRVCEQYF. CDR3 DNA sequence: TGTGCCAGCAGCAAGGACAGGGTTTGTGAGCAGTACTTC.